This T cell receptor beta chain was captured in a study of T cell repertoires in aging, cancer and after chemotherapy. Study-wide context: Donors were grouped into six age bands spanning 30 or younger through 70 or older. Approximately 9.6 million TCR reads were in the whole dataset. Study-wide points: Age-matched healthy donors had significantly more diverse, less clonal blood TCR repertoires than untreated cancer patients.

The V segment lost 4 bases and the J segment 5 bases; nucleotides outside the gene matches: 14. From germline, CDR1 is MNHNS and CDR2 SASEGT. The CDR3 is made up of 18 amino acids. This clonotype is medium-sized within its sample. The antigen is undetermined. A mixed TRB-A/B primer pool amplified rearranged TRB by multiplex touch-down PCR. TCRdb re-derived calls from the multiplex PCR reads in MiXCR, one entry per CDR3 protein. In the table there are roughly 4,200 distinct CDR3 sequences, about a quarter of which are singletons. Amplification of TCR beta used genomic DNA extracted from peripheral blood.

This TCR came from a human donor with a blood cancer. Sequencing was carried out using blood. This sequence joins TRBV6-1 and TRBJ2-3; 11 nucleotides match TRBD2. CDR3 loop: CASSAKTWTSGPKDTQYF. The CDR3 nucleotides are TGTGCCAGCAGTGCTAAAACTTGGACTAGCGGGCCAAAAGATACGCAGTATTTT.